Listed here is a single T cell receptor (beta chain). The data originate from a study of blood T cell repertoires in COVID-19. Study-level background: Samples of COVID-19 (acute and convalescent) were obtained from the United States, Italy and Spain.

Germline loops: CDR1 SGHTA, CDR2 FQGNSA. V lost 4 bases and J 7 bases, leaving 15 bases between the germline ends. This CDR3 is 14 amino acids long. In the source study's methods: Reference gene primer amplification yielded estimated nucleated cell counts. Repertoires were generated with immunoSEQ multiplex PCR, while TCRdb's copy carries only in-frame clones and drops some. V and J calls and clone size come straight from that table; D and trimming were deduced from the DNA. The repertoire includes about 370,000 clones, 80% to 90% of them detected once, and 0.95% to 1.1% sits in the top ten. Ages ranged from roughly 18 to 100 years, with residence in about 24 US areas.

This TCR was recovered from a young man who had recovered from COVID-19. This chain uses TRBV7-2 with TRBJ2-3, with no clear D. The sequencing input was PBMCs or T cells enriched from blood (not recorded which). The CDR3 bases are TGTGCCAGCAGCTCGGTTGGAGTTATAAATACGCAGTATTTT. Its protein product is CASSSVGVINTQYF.